This T cell receptor (delta chain) derives from a study of γδ T cells in repeated Plasmodium falciparum infection. Points on this clone: The target antigen is unknown. The protein in TCRdb stems from a much larger clone and differs at residue 12 from this DNA's translation, likely a read error; here the protein is translated from the DNA.

Flow sorting of PBMC yielded separate Vgamma9/Vdelta2+ and Vdelta2-negative gammadelta T cell populations for bulk repertoire analysis. Whole-study findings and limits: One small rural Malian village, predominantly a single ethnic group, supplied the cohort.

V gave up 3 bases and J gave up 2 bases; unmatched junction bases: 17. The CDR3 length is 19 residues. Looked up from germline, CDR1 is TSWWSYY and CDR2 is QGS. TCRdb reapplied CATT to the multiplex PCR reads. Here the sample spans roughly 50,000 delta-chain clones, 1.6% being singletons. Specimen: gamma-delta T cells from blood. The TCR comes from a pool of human donors (malaria-infected and uninfected, not separated). V usage is TRDV1 and J usage is TRDJ1; 8 bases are shared with TRDD3. Because TCRdb records no J gene, it was assigned here through a match of the DNA to germline. The CDR3 spells CALGDSTAGGPSTTDKLIF. The CDR3 DNA sequence: TGTGCTCTTGGGGATTCTACGGCTGGGGGACCTTCCACAACCGATAAACTCATCTTT.